The 27 T cell receptor beta chains in this list originate from one sample, sequenced in a study of vaccination and CD4 T cells after COVID-19. Treatment: roughly 11-day PBMC culture with coronavirus spike peptide pools or control peptides (ViraFEST assay). Antigens of these TCRs are unknown. An Oncomine TCR Beta short-read assay was used to sequence the DNA from cultured CD4+ T cells. TCRdb passed the PCR reads through MiXCR, listing each CDR3 protein once. The sample shows over 4,500 distinct CDR3 sequences, 25% to 30% of them seen only once. This specimen was CD4+ T cells from blood, cultured in vitro, taken after SARS-CoV-2 vaccination. The receptors come from a human donor who had recovered from COVID-19.

This chain connects TRBV11-2 to TRBJ2-7; 9 bases align to TRBD1. CDR1 is SGHAT, CDR2 FQNNGV, per germline. V shed 2 bases and J 9 bases; nucleotides not matched to a gene: 8. There are 14 residues in the CDR3. The CDR3 loop is CASSLRRGQGGQYF. In DNA form, the CDR3 reads TGTGCCAGCAGCTTAAGGAGGGGACAGGGAGGGCAGTACTTC.

In its sample, this clonotype is medium-sized (0.01 to 0.1%). The chain recombines TRBV20-1 with TRBJ2-5; D is perhaps TRBD2 (6 bases). CDR1 and CDR2 (germline): DFQATT, SNEGSKA (reference sequence). V lost 4 bases to trimming and J lost 2 bases, with 14 bases between them. The CDR3 loop spans 14 amino acids. The CDR3 DNA sequence: TGCAGTGCTAATTGGGACTCCGTACAAGAGACCCAGTACTTC. It yields the protein CSANWDSVQETQYF.

The J gene is TRBJ2-7, the V gene TRBV6-1; 10 bases agree with TRBD1. The germline V gene encodes CDR1 MNHNS and CDR2 SASEGT. V dropped 6 bases and J dropped 6; count of bases not matched to a gene: 8. The CDR3 loop spans 14 amino acids. The CDR3 bases are TGTGCCAGCAGAAGGGACAGGGGAAGTAGCGAGCAGTACTTC. Amino acids: CASRRDRGSSEQYF.

In this sample, this clonotype turned up a few times. The rearrangement uses TRBV20-1 and TRBJ2-3; 8 bases line up with TRBD2. The CDR3 sequence is 14 residues long. V lost 0 bases, J lost 5 bases, and 4 bases stayed unmatched. Per germline, CDR1 DFQATT and CDR2 SNEGSKA (reference sequence). As DNA, the CDR3 is TGCAGTGCTAGAGATTACGCGGGAGGAGATACGCAGTATTTT. It specifies CSARDYAGGDTQYF.

V is TRBV29-1 and J is TRBJ1-2, with no clear D. Germline CDR1 is SQVTM and CDR2 is ANQGSEA. The V gene lost 7 bases and the J gene lost 4 bases, with 13 bases spanning the gap. The CDR3 consists of 12 residues. The CDR3 region has the DNA TGCAGCGCCACACCACAGTTCTATGGCTACACCTTC. Translated, it gives CSATPQFYGYTF.

This clonotype appeared a few times. V usage is TRBV29-1 and J usage is TRBJ2-5; 7 positions match TRBD2. The CDR3 covers 12 residues. V was clipped by 4 bases and J by 3 bases; unmatched bases: 2. Per the germline V gene, CDR1 is SQVTM and CDR2 is ANQGSEA. In DNA form, the CDR3 reads TGCAGCGTTGCGGCGGGAGAAGAGACCCAGTACTTC. Translation gives CSVAAGEETQYF.

DNA for the CDR3: TGCAGCGTGGGGGGACAGGATGGCTACACCTTC. Translating gives CSVGGQDGYTF. This chain connects TRBV29-1 to TRBJ1-2; TRBD1 agrees at 8 bases. Germline V gives CDR1 SQVTM, CDR2 ANQGSEA. CDR3 size: 11 residues. V shed 6 bases and J 6 bases; nucleotides not matched to a gene: 3. Full variable domain (missing parts from reference TRBV29-1 and TRBJ1-2): SAVISQKPSRDICQRGTSLTIQCQVDSQVTMMFWYRQQPGQSLTLIATANQGSEATYESGFVIDKFPISRPNLTFSTLTVSNMSPEDSSIYLCSVGGQDGYTFGSGTRLTVV.

A few counts support this clonotype. V gene TRBV7-9 combines with J gene TRBJ1-5, with D uncertain. Germline V gene data show CDR1 as SEHNR and CDR2 as FQNEAQ (reference sequence). The length of the CDR3 is 12 residues. CDR3 sequence (DNA): TGTGCAGGCAGTGCGGGCGATCAGCCCCAGCATTTT. Amino acids: CAGSAGDQPQHF.

This clonotype was detected a few times. The chain joins TRBV20-1 to TRBJ1-6; no reliable D call. The CDR3 loop spans 15 amino acids. Deletions cut 0 bases from V and 7 bases from J, with 13 bases between. CDR1 is DFQATT and CDR2 is SNEGSKA in the germline V gene (reference sequence). CDR3 residues: CSARDRTTGNSPLHF. The CDR3 coding sequence is TGCAGTGCTAGAGACCGAACGACCGGGAATTCACCCCTCCACTTT.

This clonotype rates as medium-sized. The chain has TRBV20-1 and TRBJ2-7; D possibly corresponds to TRBD1 (5 bases). Germline assignment: CDR1 DFQATT and CDR2 SNEGSKA (reference sequence). This CDR3 spans 12 amino acids. Trimming removed 6 bases at V and 0 bases at J, with 9 bases between. As DNA, the CDR3 is TGCAGTGCGACAGTCGACTCCTACGAGCAGTACTTC. Its translation is CSATVDSYEQYF.

There are a few counts of this clonotype. The J gene is TRBJ2-7, the V gene TRBV7-2; 7 positions match TRBD1. This CDR3 has 14 residues. Germline values: CDR1 SGHTA, CDR2 FQGNSA. V lost 4 bases to trimming and J lost 0 bases; unmatched junction nucleotides: 3. As DNA, the CDR3 is TGTGCCAGCAGCTCCAGGACAGGCTCCTACGAGCAGTACTTC. Translation: CASSSRTGSYEQYF.

This clonotype occurred a few times. The chain is built from TRBV7-9 and TRBJ2-7; 13 bases agree with TRBD2. CDR1 is SEHNR and CDR2 is FQNEAQ in the germline V gene (reference sequence). The CDR3 is 14 residues long. V was pared by 3 bases and J by 7 bases, with 3 bases of the junction left unmatched. The CDR3 loop reads CASSFPGLAGEQYF. The CDR3 region has the DNA TGTGCCAGCAGCTTTCCGGGACTAGCGGGGGAGCAGTACTTC.

Sample share makes this clonotype medium-sized (0.01 to 0.1%). The chain recombines TRBV7-2 with TRBJ2-7; D is ambiguous. The CDR3 sequence is 14 residues long. CDR1 is SGHTA, CDR2 FQGNSA, per germline. The V gene lost 1 base and the J gene lost 1 base, with 8 bases spanning the gap. The CDR3 reads CASSLDGSSYEQYF. The CDR3 region has the DNA TGTGCCAGCAGCTTAGACGGTAGTTCCTACGAGCAGTACTTC.

The chain couples TRBV11-3 to TRBJ2-3, with 12 bases aligning to TRBD2. This CDR3 is 17 amino acids long. Looked up from germline, CDR1 is SGHNT and CDR2 is YENEEA. The V gene end was trimmed by 5 bases and the J gene end by 0 bases; junction bases not matched to a gene: 6. This chain's CDR3 is CASSPRGLAGSTDTQYF. The CDR3 DNA is TGTGCCAGCAGCCCCCGCGGACTAGCGGGGAGCACAGATACGCAGTATTTT.

CDR3 bases: TGTGCCAGCAGCCAAGATCGGGGGGAGAGCACAGATACGCAGTATTTT. Residues: CASSQDRGESTDTQYF. V usage is TRBV4-2 and J usage is TRBJ2-3; 7 bases are a match to TRBD2. There are 16 residues in the CDR3. Losses at the gene ends were 0 bases for V and 0 bases for J; bases not matched to a gene: 3. Germline V lookup: CDR1 LGHNA, CDR2 YNFKEQ.

This clonotype was detected a few times. The chain uses TRBV6-1 and TRBJ2-7; maybe TRBD1 (6 bases). Germline values: CDR1 MNHNS, CDR2 SASEGT. The CDR3 length is 13 residues. Trimming stripped 8 bases from V and 9 bases from J, with 20 bases between. CDR3 sequence reads: CASSDRDTYGQYF. DNA of the CDR3: TGTGCCAGCTCAGACCGGGACACATATGGGCAGTACTTC.

This clonotype was counted only a few times. This chain links TRBV28 with TRBJ2-1, with 13 bases aligning to TRBD2. The trim removed 3 bases at V and 3 bases at J, leaving 5 bases unmatched. The CDR3 is 17 residues long. Germline V lookup: CDR1 MDHEN, CDR2 SYDVKM. CDR3 DNA sequence: TGTGCCAGCAGTTTCCACCGGACTAGCGGGAGCTACAATGAGCAGTTCTTC. The encoded protein is CASSFHRTSGSYNEQFF.

This clonotype was detected a few times. The chain combines TRBV4-2 with TRBJ2-7; perhaps D is TRBD1 or TRBD2 (5 bases each). This CDR3 has 13 residues. Trimming pared 0 bases from V and 7 bases from J, leaving 10 bases between. Germline CDR1 is LGHNA and CDR2 is YNFKEQ. CDR3 amino acids: CASSQDPEGEQYF. The DNA for the CDR3 is TGTGCCAGCAGCCAAGATCCCGAGGGGGAGCAGTACTTC.

The V gene is TRBV9, the J gene TRBJ1-2, with a tentative D call TRBD1 (5 bases). Trimming pared 4 bases from V and 5 bases from J, leaving 15 bases between. Germline CDR1 is SGDLS and CDR2 is YYNGEE. The CDR3 sequence is 14 residues long. This CDR3 reads CASSPQAGEYGYTF. CDR3 sequence (DNA): TGTGCCAGCAGCCCCCAGGCGGGGGAATATGGCTACACCTTC.

In its sample, this clonotype was seen a few times. The rearrangement uses TRBV5-6 and TRBJ1-2; D not certain. V lost 4 bases and J 4 bases, leaving 14 bases between the germline ends. Germline V gives CDR1 SGHDT, CDR2 YYEEEE. The CDR3 is made up of 14 amino acids. The CDR3: CASSLPGFAYGYTF. CDR3 coding DNA: TGTGCCAGCAGCCTCCCGGGGTTTGCCTATGGCTACACCTTC.

By sample fraction, this clonotype is medium-sized (0.01 to 0.1%). The rearrangement joins TRBV7-8 to TRBJ2-3, with 9 bases matching TRBD2. CDR3 length: 17 residues. The junction had 8 bases not matched to a gene; V was cut back by 4 bases and J by 0 bases. Germline V gene lookup returns CDR1 SGHVS and CDR2 FQNEAQ. CDR3 amino acids: CASSSGTSLSSTDTQYF. The CDR3 bases are TGTGCCAGCAGCTCCGGGACTAGCCTATCTAGCACAGATACGCAGTATTTT.

This clonotype has only a few counts. The J gene is TRBJ1-2, the V gene TRBV28; D not resolved. Germline V gives CDR1 MDHEN, CDR2 SYDVKM. There are 16 residues in the CDR3. V lost 5 bases to trimming and J lost 3 bases, with 19 bases between them. The CDR3 is CASSPRAPGIHYGYTF. The CDR3 coding sequence is TGTGCCAGCAGTCCCCGAGCTCCCGGAATCCACTATGGCTACACCTTC.

This clonotype has only a few counts. The V call is TRBV6-5, the J call TRBJ2-1; D possibly matches TRBD1 or TRBD2 (5 bases each). From germline, CDR1 is MNHEY and CDR2 SVGAGI. The CDR3 runs to 15 residues. V dropped 0 bases and J dropped 9 bases, with 15 bases sitting between them. As DNA, the CDR3 is TGTGCCAGCAGTTACTCCGGGGCTGCTGGCTCTGAGCAGTTCTTC. Translating gives CASSYSGAAGSEQFF.

By sample fraction, this clonotype is medium-sized (0.01 to 0.1%). The rearrangement uses TRBV6-1 and TRBJ1-6, with 8 bases aligning to TRBD1. Germline CDR1 MNHNS, CDR2 SASEGT. Germline trimming cut 5 bases from V and 9 bases from J; bases unmatched to any gene: 12. The CDR3 consists of 16 residues. CDR3 DNA sequence: TGTGCCAGCAGTACAAGGACCGGGACAGGAACTTCACCCCTCCACTTT. This translates into CASSTRTGTGTSPLHF.

The chain carries TRBV28 and TRBJ1-5; D ambiguous. The CDR3 runs 12 residues. CDR1 and CDR2 from the germline V gene are MDHEN and SYDVKM. The germline V and J ends were trimmed by 6 bases and 6 bases, with 9 bases remaining between them. The CDR3 DNA sequence: TGTGCCAGCAGCCTTCGCCCTCAGCCCCAGCATTTT. Translated, it gives CASSLRPQPQHF.

The V and J genes are TRBV18 and TRBJ1-1; TRBD1 might be the D (6 bases). Between the trimmed V and J ends, which lost 4 bases and 5 bases, there was a span of 11 bases. Germline CDR1 reads KGHSH; CDR2 reads LQKENI. This CDR3 is 13 amino acids long. This chain's CDR3 is CASSHGGGTEAFF. The CDR3 DNA reads as TGTGCCAGCTCACACGGGGGCGGTACTGAAGCTTTCTTT. The full variable domain, in which reference TRBV18 and TRBJ1-1 provide the parts outside the CDR3, is NAGVMQNPRHLVRRRGQEARLRCSPMKGHSHVYWYRQLPEEGLKFMVYLQKENIIDESGMPKERFSAEFPKEGPSILRIQQVVRGDSAAYFCASSHGGGTEAFFGQGTRLTVV.

By share, this clonotype ranks as medium-sized. The genes are TRBV7-9 and TRBJ2-5; D unclear. Trimming took 5 bases from V and 0 from J, leaving 1 base between them. The germline V gene encodes CDR1 SEHNR and CDR2 FQNEAQ (reference sequence). This CDR3 comprises 11 residues. Here the CDR3 reads CASSNQETQYF. DNA for the CDR3: TGTGCCAGCAGCAACCAAGAGACCCAGTACTTC.